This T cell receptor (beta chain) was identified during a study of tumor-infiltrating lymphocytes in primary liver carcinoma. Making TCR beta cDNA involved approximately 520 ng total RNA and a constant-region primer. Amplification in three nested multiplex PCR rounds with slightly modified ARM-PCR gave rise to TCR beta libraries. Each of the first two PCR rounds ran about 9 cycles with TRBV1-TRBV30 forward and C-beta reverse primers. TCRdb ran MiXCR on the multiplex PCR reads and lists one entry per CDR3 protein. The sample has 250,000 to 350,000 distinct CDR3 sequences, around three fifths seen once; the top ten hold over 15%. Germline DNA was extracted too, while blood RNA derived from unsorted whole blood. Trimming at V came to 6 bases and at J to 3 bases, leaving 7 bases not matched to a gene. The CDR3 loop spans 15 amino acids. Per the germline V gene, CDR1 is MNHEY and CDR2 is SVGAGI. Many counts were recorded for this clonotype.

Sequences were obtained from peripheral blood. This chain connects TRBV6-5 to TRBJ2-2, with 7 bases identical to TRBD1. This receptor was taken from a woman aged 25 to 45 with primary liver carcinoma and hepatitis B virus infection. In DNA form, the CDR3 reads TGTGCCAGCAGGCTCGGAACAGGGGACACCGGGGAGCTGTTTTTT. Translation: CASRLGTGDTGELFF.